The 10 T cell receptor beta chains below were found in one sample sequenced in a study of blood T cell repertoires in COVID-19. The method was immunoSEQ multiplex PCR; TCRdb's version includes in-frame clones alone and lacks a portion of them. The sample holds fewer than 250,000 clones, 87% seen once. The source material was PBMCs or T cells enriched from blood (not recorded which). These TCRs come from a woman in her thirties with acute COVID-19.

J is TRBJ1-2 and V is TRBV6-5, with 7 bases lining up with TRBD1. This CDR3 is 15 amino acids long. Germline CDR1 MNHEY, CDR2 SVGAGI. Trimming cost V 6 bases and J 5 bases; bases outside gene matches: 12. Here the CDR3 reads CASSHRTGEKYGYTF. The CDR3 DNA sequence: TGTGCCAGCAGCCACCGAACAGGGGAAAAGTATGGCTACACCTTC.

This chain links TRBV19 with TRBJ2-1, with TRBD1 as a possible D gene (6 bases). The CDR3 has 16 amino acids. Trimming cost V 5 bases and J 6 bases, with 20 bases left between them. CDR1 LNHDA and CDR2 SQIVND come from the germline V gene (reference sequence). The CDR3 here is CASSAGTLLVRNEQFF. The CDR3 DNA follows: TGTGCCAGTAGTGCCGGGACATTACTCGTACGCAATGAGCAGTTCTTC.

The genes are TRBV6-5 and TRBJ1-5; maybe TRBD1 (5 bases). The CDR3 extends over 15 amino acids. V lost 7 bases and J 7 bases, leaving 20 bases between the germline ends. Germline assignment: CDR1 MNHEY and CDR2 SVGAGI. The DNA of the CDR3 is TGTGCCAGCACGTCCCTCTTTGGGGGAGGGCAGCCCCAGCATTTT. The encoded protein is CASTSLFGGGQPQHF.

The rearrangement links TRBV6-6 to TRBJ1-1; weak D call: TRBD1 (5 bases). The CDR3 covers 17 residues. Germline CDR1 MNHNY, CDR2 SVGAGI (reference sequence). Trimming left V 6 bases short and J 0 bases short, with 20 bases between. In DNA, the CDR3 is TGTGCCAGCAGCCGACGGGGGGATCTTATGATGAACACTGAAGCTTTCTTT. This sequence encodes CASSRRGDLMMNTEAFF.

This clone came up once. The rearrangement uses TRBV6-2 or TRBV6-3 and TRBJ2-7, with TRBD1 as a possible D gene (6 bases). The CDR3 is 15 residues long. The germline CDR1 and CDR2 sequences are MNHEY and SVGEGT. The V end lost 4 bases, the J end lost 3 bases, and 16 bases lay between the germline ends. Written as DNA, the CDR3 is TGTGCCAGCAGTTCCTACAGGGTGGGGAACTACGAGCAGTACTTC. Protein sequence: CASSSYRVGNYEQYF.

V gene TRBV30 combines with J gene TRBJ2-7, with a tentative D call TRBD2 (7 bases). The CDR3 covers 16 residues. With 3 bases removed from V and 5 bases from J, the gap between germline ends came to 23 bases. CDR1 is GTSNPN, CDR2 SVGIG, per germline (reference sequence). The CDR3 sequence: CAWSPSPGEGVHEQYF. The CDR3 bases are TGTGCCTGGAGCCCATCCCCCGGGGAGGGGGTCCACGAGCAGTACTTC.

The chain recombines TRBV18 with TRBJ1-3, with 7 nucleotides matching TRBD1. This CDR3 comprises 16 residues. V shed 3 bases and J 1 base; nucleotides not matched to a gene: 6. CDR1 is KGHSH and CDR2 is LQKENI in the germline V gene. The DNA of the CDR3 is TGTGCCAGCTCACCCACCAGGGACAGTTCTGGAAACACCATATATTTT. Translation: CASSPTRDSSGNTIYF.

The chain combines TRBV19 with TRBJ2-2; TRBD1 aligns across 7 bases. The germline V gene has CDR1 LNHDA and CDR2 SQIVND (reference sequence). CDR3 length equals 19 residues. Trimming at V came to 7 bases and at J to 8 bases, leaving 25 bases not matched to a gene. The CDR3 DNA reads as TGTGCCAGTATGAGATACCGGGACAGTGTTGGTTTTCTGGGGGGGGAGCTGTTTTTT. It codes for CASMRYRDSVGFLGGELFF.

This sequence joins TRBV5-6 and TRBJ2-7, with 9 bases identical to TRBD1. The V segment lost 0 bases and the J segment 3 bases; nucleotides outside the gene matches: 7. Germline values: CDR1 SGHDT, CDR2 YYEEEE. The CDR3 contains 16 residues. Written as DNA, the CDR3 is TGTGCCAGCAGCTTGGGGGGGACAGGGTATTACTACGAGCAGTACTTC. Its protein is CASSLGGTGYYYEQYF.

This chain connects TRBV6-6 to TRBJ2-7; tentatively, D is TRBD2 (5 bases). V gave up 5 bases and J gave up 0 bases, with 14 bases separating them. The CDR3 extends over 15 amino acids. Germline CDR1 MNHNY, CDR2 SVGAGI (reference sequence). The CDR3 DNA sequence: TGTGCCAGCAGTCGATCCAAAGAGGGCTCCTACGAGCAGTACTTC. Encoded protein: CASSRSKEGSYEQYF.